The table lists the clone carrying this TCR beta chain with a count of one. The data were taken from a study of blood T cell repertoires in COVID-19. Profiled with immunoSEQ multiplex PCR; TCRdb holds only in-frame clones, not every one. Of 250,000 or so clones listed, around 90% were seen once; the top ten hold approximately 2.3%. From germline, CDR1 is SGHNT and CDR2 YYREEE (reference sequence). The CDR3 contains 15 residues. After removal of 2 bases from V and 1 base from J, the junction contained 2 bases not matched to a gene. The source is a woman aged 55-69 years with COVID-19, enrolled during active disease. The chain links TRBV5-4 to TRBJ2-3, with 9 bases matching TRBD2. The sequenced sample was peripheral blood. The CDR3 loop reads CASSLRTSGTDTQYF. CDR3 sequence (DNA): TGTGCCAGCAGCTTAAGGACTAGCGGCACAGATACGCAGTATTTT.